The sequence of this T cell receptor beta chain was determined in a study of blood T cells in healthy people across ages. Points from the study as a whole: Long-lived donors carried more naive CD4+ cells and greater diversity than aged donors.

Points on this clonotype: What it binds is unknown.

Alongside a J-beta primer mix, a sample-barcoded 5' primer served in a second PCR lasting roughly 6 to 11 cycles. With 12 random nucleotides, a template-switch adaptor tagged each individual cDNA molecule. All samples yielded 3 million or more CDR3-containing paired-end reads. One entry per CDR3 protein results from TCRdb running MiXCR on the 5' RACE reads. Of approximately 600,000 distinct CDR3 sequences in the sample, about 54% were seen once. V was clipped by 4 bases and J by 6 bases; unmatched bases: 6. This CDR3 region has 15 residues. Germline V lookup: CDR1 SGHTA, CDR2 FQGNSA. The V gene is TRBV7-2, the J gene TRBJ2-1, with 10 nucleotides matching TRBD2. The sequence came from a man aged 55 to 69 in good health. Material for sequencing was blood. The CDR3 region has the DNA TGTGCCAGCAGCTCCCAAAGCGGGGGGGTCAATGAGCAGTTCTTC. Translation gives CASSSQSGGVNEQFF.